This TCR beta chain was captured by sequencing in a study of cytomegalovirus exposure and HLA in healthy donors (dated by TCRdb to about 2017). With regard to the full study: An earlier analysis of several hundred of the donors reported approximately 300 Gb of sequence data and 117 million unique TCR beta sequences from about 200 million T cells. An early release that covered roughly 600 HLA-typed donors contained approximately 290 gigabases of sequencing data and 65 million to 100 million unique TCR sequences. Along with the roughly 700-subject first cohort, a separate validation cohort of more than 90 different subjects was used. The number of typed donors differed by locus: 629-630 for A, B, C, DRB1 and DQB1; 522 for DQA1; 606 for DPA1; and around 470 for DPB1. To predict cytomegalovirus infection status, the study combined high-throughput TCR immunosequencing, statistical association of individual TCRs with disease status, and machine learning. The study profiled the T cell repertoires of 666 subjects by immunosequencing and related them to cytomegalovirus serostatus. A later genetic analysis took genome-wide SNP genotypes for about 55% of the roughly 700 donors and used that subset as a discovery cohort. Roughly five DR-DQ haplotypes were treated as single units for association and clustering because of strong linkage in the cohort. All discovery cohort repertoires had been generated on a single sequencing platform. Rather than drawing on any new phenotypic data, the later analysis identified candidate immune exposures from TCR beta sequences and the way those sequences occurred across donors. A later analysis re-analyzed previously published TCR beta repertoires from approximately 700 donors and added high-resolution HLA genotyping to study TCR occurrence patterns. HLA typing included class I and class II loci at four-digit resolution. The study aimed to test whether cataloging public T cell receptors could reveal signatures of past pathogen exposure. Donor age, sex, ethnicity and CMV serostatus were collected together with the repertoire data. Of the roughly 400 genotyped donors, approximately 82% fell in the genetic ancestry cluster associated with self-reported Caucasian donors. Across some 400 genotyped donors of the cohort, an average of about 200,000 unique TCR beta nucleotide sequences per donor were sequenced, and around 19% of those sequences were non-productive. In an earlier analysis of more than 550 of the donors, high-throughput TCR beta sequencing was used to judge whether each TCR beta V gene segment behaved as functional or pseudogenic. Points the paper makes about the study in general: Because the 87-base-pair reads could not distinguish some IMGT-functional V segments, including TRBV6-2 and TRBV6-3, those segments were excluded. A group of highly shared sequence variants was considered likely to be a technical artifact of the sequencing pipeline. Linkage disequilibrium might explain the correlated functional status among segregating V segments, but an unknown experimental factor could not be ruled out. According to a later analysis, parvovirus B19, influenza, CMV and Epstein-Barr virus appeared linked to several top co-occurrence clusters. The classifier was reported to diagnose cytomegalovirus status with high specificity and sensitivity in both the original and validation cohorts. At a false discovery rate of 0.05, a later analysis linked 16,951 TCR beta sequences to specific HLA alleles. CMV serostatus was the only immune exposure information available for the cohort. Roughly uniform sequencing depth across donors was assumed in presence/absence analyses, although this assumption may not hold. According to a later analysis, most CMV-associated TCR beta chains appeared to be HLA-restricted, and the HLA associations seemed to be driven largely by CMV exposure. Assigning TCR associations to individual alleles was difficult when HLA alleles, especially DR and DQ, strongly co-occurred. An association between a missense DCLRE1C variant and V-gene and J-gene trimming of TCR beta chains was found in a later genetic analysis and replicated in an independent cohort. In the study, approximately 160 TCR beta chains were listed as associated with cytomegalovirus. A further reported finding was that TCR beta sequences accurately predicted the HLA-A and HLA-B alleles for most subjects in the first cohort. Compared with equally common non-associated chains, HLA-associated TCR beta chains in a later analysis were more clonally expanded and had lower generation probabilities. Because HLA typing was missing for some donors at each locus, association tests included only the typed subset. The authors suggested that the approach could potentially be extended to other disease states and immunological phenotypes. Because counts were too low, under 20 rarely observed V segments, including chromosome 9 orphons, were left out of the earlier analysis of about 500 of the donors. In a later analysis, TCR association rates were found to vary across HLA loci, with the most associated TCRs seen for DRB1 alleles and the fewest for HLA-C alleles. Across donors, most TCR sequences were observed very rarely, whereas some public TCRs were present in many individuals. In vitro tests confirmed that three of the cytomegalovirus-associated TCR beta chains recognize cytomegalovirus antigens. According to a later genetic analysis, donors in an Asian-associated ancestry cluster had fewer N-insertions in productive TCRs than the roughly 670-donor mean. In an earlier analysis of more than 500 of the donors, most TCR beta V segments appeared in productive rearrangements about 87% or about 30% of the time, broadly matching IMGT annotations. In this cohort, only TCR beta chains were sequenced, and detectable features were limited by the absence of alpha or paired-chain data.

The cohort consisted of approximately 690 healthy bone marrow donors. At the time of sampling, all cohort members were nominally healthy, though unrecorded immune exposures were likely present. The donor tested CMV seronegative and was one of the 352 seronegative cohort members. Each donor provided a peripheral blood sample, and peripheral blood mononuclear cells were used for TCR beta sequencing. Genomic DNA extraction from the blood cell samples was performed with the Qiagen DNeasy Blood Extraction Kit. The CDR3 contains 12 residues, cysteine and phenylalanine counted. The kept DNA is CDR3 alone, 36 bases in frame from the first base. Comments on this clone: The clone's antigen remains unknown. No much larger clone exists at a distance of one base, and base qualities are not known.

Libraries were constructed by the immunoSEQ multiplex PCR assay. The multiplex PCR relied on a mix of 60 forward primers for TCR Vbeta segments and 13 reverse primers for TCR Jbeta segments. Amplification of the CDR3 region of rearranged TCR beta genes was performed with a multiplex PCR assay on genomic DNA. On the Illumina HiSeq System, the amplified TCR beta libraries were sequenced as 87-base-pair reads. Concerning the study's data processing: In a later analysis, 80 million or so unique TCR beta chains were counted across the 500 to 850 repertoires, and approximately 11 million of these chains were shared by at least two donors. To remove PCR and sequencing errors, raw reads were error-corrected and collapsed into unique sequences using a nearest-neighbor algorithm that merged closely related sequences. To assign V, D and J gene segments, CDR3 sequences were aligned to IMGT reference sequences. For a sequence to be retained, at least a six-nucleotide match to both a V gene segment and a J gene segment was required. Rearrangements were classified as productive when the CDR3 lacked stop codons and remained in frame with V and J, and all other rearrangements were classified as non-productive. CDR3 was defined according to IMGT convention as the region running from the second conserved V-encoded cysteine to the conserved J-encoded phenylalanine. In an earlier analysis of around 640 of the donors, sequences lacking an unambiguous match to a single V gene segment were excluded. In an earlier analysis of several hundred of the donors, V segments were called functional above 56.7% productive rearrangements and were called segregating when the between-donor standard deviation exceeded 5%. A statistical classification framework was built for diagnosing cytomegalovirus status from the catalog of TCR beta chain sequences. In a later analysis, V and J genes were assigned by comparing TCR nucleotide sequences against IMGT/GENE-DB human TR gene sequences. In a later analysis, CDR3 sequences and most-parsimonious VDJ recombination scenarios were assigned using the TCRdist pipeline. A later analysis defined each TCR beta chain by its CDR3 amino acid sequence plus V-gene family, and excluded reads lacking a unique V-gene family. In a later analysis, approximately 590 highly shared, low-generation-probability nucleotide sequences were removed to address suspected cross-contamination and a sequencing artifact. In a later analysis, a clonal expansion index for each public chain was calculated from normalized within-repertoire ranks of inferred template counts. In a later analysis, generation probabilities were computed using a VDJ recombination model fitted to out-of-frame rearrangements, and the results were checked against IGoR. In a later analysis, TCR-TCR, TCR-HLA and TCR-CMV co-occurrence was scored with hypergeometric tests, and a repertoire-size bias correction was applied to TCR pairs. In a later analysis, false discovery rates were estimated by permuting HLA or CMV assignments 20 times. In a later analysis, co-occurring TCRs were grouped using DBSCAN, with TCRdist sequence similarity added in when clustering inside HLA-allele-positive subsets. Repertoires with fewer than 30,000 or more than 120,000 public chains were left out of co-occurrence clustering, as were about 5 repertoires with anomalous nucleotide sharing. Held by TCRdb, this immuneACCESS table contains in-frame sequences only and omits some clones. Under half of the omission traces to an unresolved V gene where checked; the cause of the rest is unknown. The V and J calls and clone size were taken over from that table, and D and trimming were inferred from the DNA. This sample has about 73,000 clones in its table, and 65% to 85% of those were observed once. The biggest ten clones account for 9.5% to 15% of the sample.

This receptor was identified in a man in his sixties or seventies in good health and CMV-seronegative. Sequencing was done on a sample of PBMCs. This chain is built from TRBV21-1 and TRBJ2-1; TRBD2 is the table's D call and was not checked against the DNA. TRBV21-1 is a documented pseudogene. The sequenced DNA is TGTGCCAGCAAAGGGACTAGCGGGGAGCAGTTCTTC. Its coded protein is CASKGTSGEQFF.